This T cell receptor (beta chain) was found in a study of beta chain features in type 1 diabetes. The isolated RNA, all of it, was reverse transcribed, so expressed TCRB transcripts were what got sequenced. Libraries were prepared by immunoSEQ multiplex PCR; TCRdb keeps only in-frame clonotypes and omits some of them. The data show under 550,000 clones, 9.5% to 12% seen once. Study results and caveats: At VDJ recombination sites, type 1 diabetes patients had fewer insertions and more deleted nucleotides.

This clone was recorded at least ten times. Its antigen is unidentified. This CDR3 region has 11 residues. V lost 1 base, J lost 7 bases, and 2 bases lay in between. Germline CDR1 and CDR2: SGHDN and FVKESK. The sequenced sample consisted of naive CD4+ T cells from blood. This receptor was obtained from a woman aged 18-29 years in good health. The V gene is TRBV14, the J gene TRBJ2-4; D is unresolved. The DNA for the CDR3 is TGTGCCAGCAGCCAAGGGAACATTCAGTACTTC. Translating gives CASSQGNIQYF.